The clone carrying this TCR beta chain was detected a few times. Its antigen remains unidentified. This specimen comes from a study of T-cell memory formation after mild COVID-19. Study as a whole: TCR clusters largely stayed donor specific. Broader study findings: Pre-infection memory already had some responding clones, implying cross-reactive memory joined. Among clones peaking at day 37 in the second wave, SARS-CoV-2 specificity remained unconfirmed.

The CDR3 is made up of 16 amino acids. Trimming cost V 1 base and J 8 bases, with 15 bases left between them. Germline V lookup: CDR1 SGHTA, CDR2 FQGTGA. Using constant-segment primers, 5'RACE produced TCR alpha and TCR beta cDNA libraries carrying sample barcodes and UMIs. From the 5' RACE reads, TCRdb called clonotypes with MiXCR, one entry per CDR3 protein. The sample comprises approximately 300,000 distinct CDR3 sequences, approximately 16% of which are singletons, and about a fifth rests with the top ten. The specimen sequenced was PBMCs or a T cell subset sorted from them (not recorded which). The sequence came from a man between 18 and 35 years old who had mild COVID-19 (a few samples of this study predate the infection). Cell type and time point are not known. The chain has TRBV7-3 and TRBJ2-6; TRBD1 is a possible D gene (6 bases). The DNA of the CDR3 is TGTGCCAGCAGCTTAAGACCGGACAGATTGCCCAACGTCCTGACTTTC. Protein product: CASSLRPDRLPNVLTF.